This is a list of T cell receptor beta chains from one sample in a study of Graves' ophthalmopathy and Graves' hyperthyroidism. TCRdb independently ran MiXCR on the multiplex PCR reads; one entry per CDR3 protein. This repertoire shows 650,000 to 900,000 distinct CDR3 sequences, around 40% found once; its top ten account for roughly 46%. Material for sequencing was peripheral blood. Receptors were obtained from an adult man with Graves' ophthalmopathy. Both conserved end residues are part of each CDR3. The D gene is left open where the match is weak. Part of the rows lack a size; the others show once, few, many or a class for expanded clones.

d_call j_call clone_size v_call cdr3_aa cdr3_nt
TRBD2 TRBJ2-5 - TRBV20-1 CSASPGGKETQYF TGCAGTGCGTCCCCCGGGGGGAAAGAGACCCAGTACTTC
- TRBJ1-3 - TRBV6-1 CAIAEPNTIYF TGTGCCATCGCGGAGCCGAACACCATATATTTT
- TRBJ1-1 - TRBV6-5 CASGPQGGTEAFF TGTGCCAGCGGGCCGCAAGGAGGAACTGAAGCTTTCTTT
TRBD2 TRBJ2-5 many TRBV9 CASSGLAGGQETQYF TGTGCCAGCAGCGGACTAGCGGGCGGCCAAGAGACCCAGTACTTC
- TRBJ2-2 few TRBV11-2 CASSLDPVGELFF TGTGCCAGCAGCTTAGATCCGGTCGGGGAGCTGTTTTTT
- TRBJ2-5 - TRBV25-1 CASSFRFTETQYF TGTGCCAGCAGTTTTAGGTTTACGGAGACCCAGTACTTC
TRBD1 TRBJ1-1 many TRBV10-3 CAMARGGQGINTEAFF TGTGCCATGGCAAGGGGGGGACAGGGGATAAACACTGAAGCTTTCTTT
TRBD1 TRBJ1-1 - TRBV10-3 CAVMADRVSNTEAFF TGTGCCGTCATGGCGGACAGGGTCTCGAACACTGAAGCTTTCTTT
TRBD2 TRBJ2-6 - TRBV10-3 CATGGLAGTYVLTF TGTGCCACCGGAGGACTAGCGGGGACCTACGTCCTGACTTTC
- TRBJ2-6 - TRBV12-5 CASGLVGTSGANVLTF TGTGCTAGTGGTTTGGTGGGGACCTCTGGGGCCAACGTCCTGACTTTC
- TRBJ2-5 - TRBV9 CASSVLSGVGETQYF TGTGCCAGCAGCGTATTATCGGGAGTCGGAGAGACCCAGTACTTC
- TRBJ2-6 - TRBV10-3 CASSYTVRGSSGANVLTF TGTGCCAGCAGTTACACGGTGAGGGGGAGCTCTGGGGCCAACGTCCTGACTTTC
- TRBJ1-5 many TRBV2 CASSPDVIHSNQPQHF TGTGCCAGCAGTCCTGATGTGATCCATAGCAATCAGCCCCAGCATTTT
TRBD1 TRBJ2-7 - TRBV14 CASSSGGIPYEQYF TGTGCCAGCAGTTCAGGGGGCATCCCCTACGAGCAGTACTTC
- TRBJ1-3 few TRBV11-2 CASSLDLGSGNTIYF TGTGCCAGCAGCTTAGATCTAGGCTCTGGAAACACCATATATTTT
- TRBJ1-5 many TRBV7-9 CASSSAGAYSNQPQHF TGTGCCAGCAGCTCCGCTGGAGCTTATAGCAATCAGCCCCAGCATTTT
TRBD1 TRBJ1-1 - TRBV19 CASTTGGTEAFF TGTGCCAGTACCACAGGGGGCACTGAAGCTTTCTTT
TRBD2 TRBJ2-2 - TRBV7-9 CASSLASGIHTGELFF TGTGCCAGCAGCTTAGCTAGCGGGATCCACACCGGGGAGCTGTTTTTT
- TRBJ1-4 few TRBV4-3 CASSQGGSANEKLFF TGCGCCAGCAGCCAAGGGGGCAGTGCAAATGAAAAACTGTTTTTT
- TRBJ2-5 once TRBV7-9 CASSLGRGSDAETQYF TGTGCCAGCAGCCTGGGGCGGGGTAGTGACGCAGAGACCCAGTACTTC
- TRBJ1-5 - TRBV10-3 CACSERGHGYSNHPQHF TGTGCCTGCAGTGAAAGGGGACACGGATATAGCAATCATCCCCAGCATTTT
- TRBJ2-2 few TRBV5-1 CASSLGPEAGELFF TGCGCCAGCAGCTTGGGACCTGAGGCCGGGGAGCTGTTTTTT
- TRBJ1-2 - TRBV6-1 CASTPVVLEGYGYTF TGTGCCAGCACCCCGGTGGTCCTGGAGGGCTATGGCTACACCTTC
TRBD1 TRBJ2-7 - TRBV7-3 CASSATRTGPHYEQYF TGTGCCAGCAGTGCCACCCGGACAGGTCCGCACTACGAGCAGTACTTC
- TRBJ1-6 many TRBV7-6 CASRSVYNSPLHF TGTGCCAGCAGATCTGTTTATAATTCACCCCTCCACTTT
- TRBJ1-5 - TRBV24-1 CASSWGSGGNQPQHF TGTGCCAGCAGTTGGGGGTCGGGGGGCAATCAGCCCCAGCATTTT
- TRBJ2-5 many TRBV7-9 CASSSVAGAEETQYF TGTGCCAGCAGCTCCGTGGCGGGGGCAGAAGAGACCCAGTACTTC
TRBD1 TRBJ1-5 few TRBV24-1 CATAGTGNPNQPQHF TGTGCCACCGCGGGGACAGGGAATCCCAATCAGCCCCAGCATTTT
- TRBJ2-7 few TRBV20-1 CSARGDRFDHEQYF TGCAGTGCTAGAGGCGACAGGTTCGATCACGAGCAGTACTTC
TRBD1 TRBJ1-5 few TRBV2 CASRETRQGGNQPQHF TGTGCCAGCAGGGAAACCCGACAGGGAGGCAATCAGCCCCAGCATTTT
- TRBJ1-5 - TRBV11-1 CASSSNSAGTQPQHF TGTGCCAGCAGCTCAAATTCTGCCGGGACTCAGCCCCAGCATTTT
- TRBJ2-2 few TRBV12-3/TRBV12-4 CASSFGPTLTGELFF TGTGCCAGCAGTTTCGGCCCTACTTTGACCGGGGAGCTGTTTTTT
TRBD1 TRBJ1-2 many TRBV7-9 CASSSRQGGYTF TGTGCCAGCAGCTCGAGACAGGGGGGCTACACCTTC
TRBD1 TRBJ1-2 - TRBV9 CASSVEGGARYGYTF TGTGCCAGCAGCGTAGAAGGGGGCGCAAGGTATGGCTACACCTTC
- TRBJ2-7 many TRBV20-1 CSASAGYYEQYF TGCAGTGCTAGTGCGGGGTACTACGAGCAGTACTTC
TRBD2 TRBJ2-7 few TRBV20-1 CSASTSGDHDYEQYF TGCAGTGCTAGCACTAGCGGAGACCACGACTACGAGCAGTACTTC
TRBD1 TRBJ1-3 many TRBV10-3 CAISDSTGRGNTIYF TGTGCCATCAGTGATTCGACAGGGAGGGGAAACACCATATATTTT
- TRBJ1-3 - TRBV7-6 CASSSLSGAAGNTIYF TGTGCCAGCAGCTCCCTTTCGGGGGCGGCTGGAAACACCATATATTTT
- TRBJ1-5 - TRBV10-3 CAILGRGDNQPQHF TGTGCCATCTTGGGCAGGGGCGATAATCAGCCCCAGCATTTT
TRBD1 TRBJ1-2 many TRBV12-3/TRBV12-4 CASSFSGGEYGYTF TGTGCCAGCAGTTTCTCAGGGGGCGAATATGGCTACACCTTC
TRBD2 TRBJ2-5 few TRBV12-3/TRBV12-4 CASSLSWTSGGETQYF TGTGCCAGCAGTTTATCGTGGACTAGCGGTGGAGAGACCCAGTACTTC
- TRBJ2-7 many TRBV29-1 CSVERGGYEQYF TGCAGCGTTGAGCGAGGGGGCTACGAGCAGTACTTC
- TRBJ1-4 - TRBV9 CASSVGRAPEKLFF TGTGCCAGCAGCGTAGGGAGGGCGCCTGAAAAACTGTTTTTT
- TRBJ1-2 many TRBV2 CASSEREEGYGYTF TGTGCCAGCAGTGAACGGGAAGAGGGCTATGGCTACACCTTC
TRBD1 TRBJ1-5 few TRBV20-1 CSASQYGTGFNQPQHF TGCAGTGCTAGCCAGTACGGGACAGGGTTCAATCAGCCCCAGCATTTT
- TRBJ2-2 - TRBV20-1 CSARVQGGTGELFF TGCAGTGCTAGAGTCCAGGGAGGCACCGGGGAGCTGTTTTTT
- TRBJ2-7 - TRBV25-1 CASSLAYGQYF TGTGCCAGCAGTTTGGCCTACGGGCAGTACTTC
- TRBJ1-1 many TRBV19 CATSVGTDTEAFF TGTGCCACCTCGGTTGGTACGGACACTGAAGCTTTCTTT
TRBD1 TRBJ1-2 - TRBV7-9 CASSTGTGDLGYTF TGTGCCAGCAGCACCGGGACAGGGGACCTTGGCTACACCTTC
TRBD1 TRBJ2-5 few TRBV25-1 CASSPRTGSETQYF TGTGCCAGCTCACCACGGACAGGGTCAGAGACCCAGTACTTC
TRBD1 TRBJ2-7 few TRBV2 CASSASQGDSYEQYF TGTGCCAGCAGTGCGAGCCAGGGGGACTCCTACGAGCAGTACTTC
- TRBJ1-5 many TRBV10-3 CAISLKSSQPQHF TGTGCCATCAGCCTAAAGTCTAGTCAGCCCCAGCATTTT
TRBD1 TRBJ1-2 - TRBV25-1 CASGTVRSGYTF TGTGCTAGTGGGACAGTCCGATCCGGCTACACCTTC
- TRBJ1-5 many TRBV2 CASSEGRVGNQPQHF TGTGCCAGCAGTGAAGGGAGGGTAGGAAATCAGCCCCAGCATTTT
TRBD2 TRBJ2-7 many TRBV2 CAGGRGYEQYF TGTGCGGGCGGGAGGGGATACGAGCAGTACTTC
- TRBJ1-6 many TRBV7-9 CASSGPLGNRLNSPLHF TGTGCCAGCAGCGGCCCTCTAGGAAACAGGCTTAATTCACCCCTCCACTTT